This TCR beta chain was sequenced for a study of spatial heterogeneity in lung cancer. This clonotype was observed a few times. Each TCR cDNA molecule carried a unique molecular identifier. TCRdb reanalysed the 5' RACE reads using MiXCR and keeps one entry per CDR3 protein. The sample has about 23,000 distinct CDR3 sequences; 4.7% are singletons. The time point was: sample taken at primary tumor resection. Whole RNA came from tumor, nontumor lung or frozen PBMC and was sequenced without being sorted. Samples came from roughly 75 TRACERx patients with untreated early-stage lung cancer. Germline CDR1 MNHNY, CDR2 SVGAGI (reference sequence). Trimming shortened V by 7 bases and J by 5 bases, and 17 bases separated the two germline ends. This CDR3 contains 14 residues.

The chain recombines TRBV6-6 with TRBJ2-5, with D maybe TRBD2 (7 bases). The sample consisted of PBMCs, taken at surgery. This TCR was sampled from a male donor with early-stage non-small cell lung cancer. CDR3 protein: CASKTGGQAETQYF. In nucleotides, the CDR3 is TGTGCCAGCAAAACGGGGGGCCAGGCGGAGACCCAGTACTTC.